The entry that follows covers one T cell receptor beta chain sequence. The CDR3 spans 16 residues. V lost 3 bases and J 0 bases, leaving 12 bases between the germline ends. CDR1 is KGHSH, CDR2 LQKENI, per germline. The replicate PCRs on unsorted PBMC were given about 300 ng DNA, which is 25,000 to 30,000 T cell genomes. The sequencing of unsorted PBMC DNA took place on ten immunoSEQ deep assay plates. Sequencing was performed with immunoSEQ multiplex PCR; in TCRdb, only in-frame clones are kept and a portion is missing. The data show about 530,000 clones, with 60% to 80% seen just once and approximately 13% held by the top ten. The source of the sample is a study of shared clonotypes between healthy human individuals. For the study at large: Serving as donors were a couple of women and three men, whose ages spanned 18 to 49.

The sequence was obtained from a woman in her forties in good health. Some clones in this sample may be carry-over from other donors' samples. The material sequenced was PBMCs. The chain joins TRBV18 to TRBJ1-5; a weak D match, TRBD1 (5 bases). The CDR3 bases are TGTGCCAGCTCACCTACCACAGGAAATAGCAATCAGCCCCAGCATTTT. Its protein product is CASSPTTGNSNQPQHF.